The 21 T cell receptor beta chains reported below all come from one sample, sequenced in a study of T cells in Graves' hyperthyroidism and ophthalmopathy. Researchers amplified the TCR beta CDR3 regions from RNA transcripts. The TCR CDR3 was amplified in a first-round RT-PCR using the HTBI primer set. TCRdb redid the calling of the multiplex PCR reads with MiXCR, one entry per CDR3 protein. The profile shows approximately 710,000 distinct CDR3 sequences, 15% to 20% of them singletons. The sequenced sample was blood. These receptors were taken from a man aged 50-59 years with Graves' hyperthyroidism.

This clonotype was detected ten times or more. The rearrangement uses TRBV7-9 and TRBJ2-1, with a tentative D call TRBD1 (6 bases). CDR1 is SEHNR, CDR2 FQNEAQ, per germline (reference sequence). CDR3 length: 14 amino acids. Trimming stripped 3 bases from V and 5 bases from J, with 11 bases between. Written as DNA, the CDR3 is TGTGCCAGCAGCTTTCCGGACAGACACAATGAGCAGTTCTTC. Amino acids: CASSFPDRHNEQFF.

The chain couples TRBV30 to TRBJ1-5; TRBD1 agrees at 9 bases. Germline loops: CDR1 GTSNPN, CDR2 SVGIG (reference sequence). V was clipped by 1 base and J by 3 bases; unmatched bases: 4. This CDR3 region has 15 residues. CDR3 in amino acids: CAWSEGQGFNQPQHF. In nucleotides, the CDR3 is TGTGCCTGGAGTGAAGGACAGGGGTTCAATCAGCCCCAGCATTTT.

This clonotype showed up many times. V gene TRBV6-2 or TRBV6-3 combines with J gene TRBJ2-1, with TRBD2 matching over 8 bases. This CDR3 is built from 14 residues. Trimming cost V 7 bases and J 1 base; bases outside gene matches: 3. In germline, CDR1 is MNHEY, CDR2 SVGEGT. The DNA of the CDR3 is TGTGCCAGCAACAAGCGGGAGTCCTACAATGAGCAGTTCTTC. Encoded protein: CASNKRESYNEQFF.

About this clonotype: Being one base from a much bigger clone, this may be a read error. In DNA, the CDR3 is TGTGCCAACAGTTTCATCGCGGGACGCTGGGGCGGAACGAACTACGAGCAGTACTTC. Its translation: CANSFIAGRWGGTNYEQYF. The chain couples TRBV28 to TRBJ2-7; D perhaps matches TRBD2 (6 bases). Per the germline V gene, CDR1 is MDHEN and CDR2 is SYDVKM. The CDR3 is made up of 19 amino acids.

At least ten counts were recorded for this clonotype. The chain recombines TRBV10-3 with TRBJ1-1, with D maybe TRBD1 (5 bases). This CDR3 comprises 14 residues. Trimming left V 6 bases short and J 3 bases short, with 14 bases between. Germline V lookup: CDR1 ENHRY, CDR2 SYGVKD. CDR3 bases: TGTGCCATCAGAGTCAGGGAAGTGTACACTGAAGCTTTCTTT. It yields the protein CAIRVREVYTEAFF.

The sample holds a few counts of this clonotype. This chain's CDR3 is CASSLRLAGAWVDSEQFF. CDR3 sequence (DNA): TGTGCCAGCAGCCTCCGACTAGCGGGAGCCTGGGTGGACTCTGAGCAGTTCTTC. J is TRBJ2-1 and V is TRBV3-1; the match to TRBD2 covers 12 bases. The length of the CDR3 is 18 residues. Unmatched junction bases numbered 16, after V lost 4 bases and J lost 9 bases. Germline V gene lookup returns CDR1 LGHDT and CDR2 YNNKEL (reference sequence).

The J gene is TRBJ2-7, the V gene TRBV5-6; 7 positions match TRBD2. The V and J ends lost 6 bases and 4 bases, in that order; junction bases with no gene match: 10. Per germline, CDR1 SGHDT and CDR2 YYEEEE. The CDR3 contains 14 residues. The CDR3 protein is CASTPGGSSYEQYF. The DNA of the CDR3 is TGTGCCAGCACCCCCGGCGGGAGTTCTTACGAGCAGTACTTC.

The J gene is TRBJ2-7, the V gene TRBV3-1; 9 nucleotides line up with TRBD2. J was trimmed by 7 bases and V by 0 bases; bases with no gene match: 10. Germline V lookup: CDR1 LGHDT, CDR2 YNNKEL (reference sequence). The CDR3 is made up of 16 amino acids. The CDR3 DNA sequence: TGTGCCAGCAGCCAAGAGGGGAGCGGGAGGAGTGGTGAGCAGTACTTC. Its protein product is CASSQEGSGRSGEQYF.

V and J are TRBV20-1 and TRBJ2-1; unclear D gene. The CDR3 is 13 amino acids. V gave up 6 bases and J gave up 3 bases, with 12 bases separating them. The V gene's germline CDR1 is DFQATT and CDR2 SNEGSKA (reference sequence). Here the CDR3 reads CSARETYYNEQFF. The CDR3 nucleotides are TGCAGTGCCCGCGAGACTTACTACAATGAGCAGTTCTTC.

About this clonotype: A much larger clone differs from this one at a single base, so this may be a read error. The chain couples TRBV3-1 to TRBJ2-1; a possible D gene is TRBD1 (6 bases). Trimming took off 3 bases at V and 7 bases at J, with 16 bases between the two ends. From germline, CDR1 is LGHDT and CDR2 YNNKEL (reference sequence). The CDR3 loop spans 15 amino acids. The CDR3 coding sequence is TGTGCCAGCAGCCACCGGCACAGGGTGGTAAATGAGCAGTTCTTC. This encodes CASSHRHRVVNEQFF.

V gene TRBV7-2 combines with J gene TRBJ1-6; 10 nucleotides line up with TRBD1. CDR1 is SGHTA and CDR2 is FQGNSA in the germline V gene. The CDR3 spans 15 residues. Germline trimming cut 4 bases from V and 13 bases from J; bases unmatched to any gene: 10. CDR3 residues: CASSSYAGTGAPLHF. In DNA, the CDR3 is TGTGCCAGCAGCTCCTACGCCGGGACAGGGGCCCCCCTCCACTTT.

The table lists this clonotype with many counts. The chain employs TRBV29-1 and TRBJ2-2; D not certain. The germline gives CDR1 SQVTM, CDR2 ANQGSEA. V was pared by 0 bases and J by 6 bases, with 5 bases between. The CDR3 length is 12 residues. This CDR3 is CSVEDGPGELFF. The CDR3 nucleotides read TGCAGCGTTGAAGACGGTCCCGGGGAGCTGTTTTTT.

In this sample, this clonotype turned up many times. This chain links TRBV28 with TRBJ1-4, with D perhaps matching TRBD1 (6 bases). From germline, CDR1 is MDHEN and CDR2 SYDVKM. The CDR3 extends over 15 amino acids. V was cut by 2 bases and J by 3 bases, with 10 bases left in between. CDR3 loop: CASSLGGVANEKLFF. CDR3 DNA: TGTGCCAGCAGTTTAGGGGGCGTAGCTAATGAAAAACTGTTTTTT.

The chain links TRBV24-1 to TRBJ2-3, with D tentatively TRBD1 (5 bases). This CDR3 has 13 residues. The germline gives CDR1 KGHDR, CDR2 SFDVKD. Trimming cost V 4 bases and J 1 base, with 5 bases left between them. CDR3 protein: CATSEGGTDTQYF. CDR3 nucleotides: TGTGCCACCAGTGAAGGGGGCACAGATACGCAGTATTTT.

This clonotype has at least ten counts. The genes are TRBV20-1 and TRBJ1-6, with D hard to call. The CDR3 consists of 12 residues. Germline values: CDR1 DFQATT, CDR2 SNEGSKA (reference sequence). Trimming removed 3 bases at V and 13 bases at J, with 13 bases between. CDR3 in amino acids: CSASGRKTPLHF. In nucleotides, the CDR3 is TGCAGTGCTAGTGGCCGAAAGACGCCCCTCCACTTT.

In its sample, this clonotype was seen many times. V and J are TRBV2 and TRBJ2-1; TRBD2 matches at 11 bases. This CDR3 region has 15 residues. Germline CDR1 SNHLY, CDR2 FYNNEI. V dropped 8 bases and J dropped 3; count of bases not matched to a gene: 6. As DNA, the CDR3 is TGTGCCAGCTGCCTTACTAGCGGGGGCTACAATGAGCAGTTCTTC. Amino acids: CASCLTSGGYNEQFF.

This chain connects TRBV12-3 or TRBV12-4 to TRBJ2-2, with TRBD2 identical over 11 bases. CDR3 size: 19 residues. Trimming at V came to 4 bases and at J to 3 bases, leaving 13 bases not matched to a gene. This chain's CDR3 is CASSYSGSGRALDTGELFF. The CDR3 coding sequence is TGTGCCAGCAGTTACTCGGGTAGCGGGAGGGCCCTCGACACCGGGGAGCTGTTTTTT.

The chain employs TRBV4-1 and TRBJ1-1; D remains ambiguous. This CDR3 contains 15 residues. Trimming shortened V by 0 bases and J by 0 bases, and 8 bases separated the two germline ends. Per germline, CDR1 MGHRA and CDR2 YSYEKL. The CDR3 DNA reads as TGCGCCAGCAGCCAAGATAAGGGCATGAACACTGAAGCTTTCTTT. Its protein product is CASSQDKGMNTEAFF.

This clonotype was seen only a few times. The chain has TRBV28 and TRBJ2-5, with 9 bases lining up with TRBD1. V was pared by 5 bases and J by 5 bases, with 6 bases of the junction left unmatched. This CDR3 has 14 amino acids. Looked up from germline, CDR1 is MDHEN and CDR2 is SYDVKM. CDR3 region: CASSEPTGGETQYF. CDR3 nucleotide sequence: TGTGCCAGCAGTGAGCCGACAGGGGGGGAGACCCAGTACTTC.

This clonotype has more than one count but fewer than ten. J is TRBJ1-4 and V is TRBV27; a possible D gene is TRBD1 (6 bases). CDR1 is MNHEY, CDR2 SMNVEV, per germline (reference sequence). Trimming left V 5 bases short and J 3 bases short, with 13 bases between. The CDR3 has 15 amino acids. The CDR3 bases are TGTGCCAGCAGTCCGACAGGTGGGCCTAATGAAAAACTGTTTTTT. Protein sequence: CASSPTGGPNEKLFF. The full variable domain, rest sourced from reference TRBV27 and TRBJ1-4, is EAQVTQNPRYLITVTGKKLTVTCSQNMNHEYMSWYRQDPGLGLRQIYYSMNVEVTDKGDVPEGYKVSRKEKRNFPLILESPSPNQTSLYFCASSPTGGPNEKLFFGSGTQLSVL.

This clonotype occurred a few times. The rearrangement uses TRBV24-1 and TRBJ2-1; TRBD2 agrees at 10 bases. The CDR3 totals 14 residues. The germline gives CDR1 KGHDR, CDR2 SFDVKD. V lost 7 bases, J lost 8 bases, and 7 bases stayed unmatched. The CDR3 here is CATSAGLAPYEQFF. The CDR3 DNA is TGTGCCACCAGCGCGGGACTAGCGCCCTATGAGCAGTTCTTC.